This passage covers 16 T cell receptor beta chains from one sample sequenced in a study of beta chain features in type 1 diabetes. The whole isolated RNA underwent reverse transcription, so sequencing captured expressed TCRB transcripts. Sequenced by immunoSEQ multiplex PCR; TCRdb stores in-frame clones only, minus some. Of about 900,000 clones detected, 15% to 20% appear once; the ten largest clones hold 0.02% to 0.025%. Input material: naive CD4+ T cells from blood. All receptors derive from a woman aged 18-29 years in good health.

V gene TRBV4-2 combines with J gene TRBJ2-5; D not resolved. The germline gives CDR1 LGHNA, CDR2 YNFKEQ. V was shortened by 5 bases and J by 3 bases, with 10 bases between the two germline ends. The CDR3 is 13 residues long. The CDR3 protein is CASSLDGEETQYF. The DNA for the CDR3 is TGTGCCAGCAGCTTGGATGGGGAAGAGACCCAGTACTTC.

This chain connects TRBV30 to TRBJ2-1; TRBD2 agrees at 8 bases. The CDR3 runs 16 residues. Germline V gene sequence: CDR1 GTSNPN, CDR2 SVGIG (reference sequence). V lost 4 bases and J lost 7; bases outside the gene matches: 15. The CDR3 protein is CAWIPSTGLGTNEQFF. CDR3 bases: TGTGCCTGGATCCCCTCTACGGGACTAGGTACTAATGAGCAGTTCTTC.

The chain recombines TRBV7-2 with TRBJ1-1; 7 bases are shared with TRBD1. The CDR3 runs to 15 residues. V shed 5 bases, J shed 3 bases, and the junction held 9 bases outside the gene matches. CDR1 is SGHTA, CDR2 FQGNSA, per germline. The CDR3 loop reads CASSLRDRGDTEAFF. The CDR3 DNA is TGTGCCAGCAGCCTCCGGGACAGAGGAGACACTGAAGCTTTCTTT.

The chain links TRBV27 to TRBJ1-1, with TRBD1 matching 10 bases. There are 15 residues in the CDR3. Germline CDR1 reads MNHEY; CDR2 reads SMNVEV (reference sequence). Trimming took 5 bases from V and 2 from J; bases not matched to a gene: 5. CDR3: CASSRQGAFNTEAFF. The CDR3, as DNA: TGTGCCAGCAGTAGACAGGGGGCTTTCAACACTGAAGCTTTCTTT.

J is TRBJ1-1 and V is TRBV6-6, with D unclear. Between the trimmed V and J ends, which lost 2 bases and 7 bases, there was a span of 11 bases. CDR3 length: 13 amino acids. Germline CDR1 MNHNY, CDR2 SVGAGI (reference sequence). CDR3 nucleotide sequence: TGTGCCAGCAGTTACGCCACCGAGGTTGAAGCTTTCTTT. Protein sequence: CASSYATEVEAFF.

In this sample, this clone turned up a few times. J is TRBJ2-3 and V is TRBV2; 12 bases are shared with TRBD2. This CDR3 spans 15 amino acids. V trimming: 6 bases; J trimming: 10 bases; junction bases outside the gene matches: 11. The V gene's germline CDR1 is SNHLY and CDR2 FYNNEI. CDR3 DNA: TGTGCCAGCAGGACTAGCGGGGGATGGAAGGGCTCGCAGTATTTT. Translation: CASRTSGGWKGSQYF.

The chain has TRBV29-1 and TRBJ1-1; 10 bases fit TRBD1. The CDR3 runs 15 residues. CDR1 is SQVTM and CDR2 is ANQGSEA in the germline V gene. With 2 bases clipped from V and 4 bases from J, the junction kept 7 bases outside the gene matches. CDR3 bases: TGCAGCGTTGAACTAAGACAGGGGGCGGTCACTGAAGCTTTCTTT. It encodes CSVELRQGAVTEAFF.

The chain employs TRBV5-6 and TRBJ2-6; 7 positions match TRBD1. The CDR3 has 16 amino acids. Germline values: CDR1 SGHDT, CDR2 YYEEEE. Unmatched junction bases numbered 4, after V lost 2 bases and J lost 2 bases. In nucleotides, the CDR3 is TGTGCCAGCAGCTTCCTCGGGACAGCTGGGGCCAACGTCCTGACTTTC. This codes for CASSFLGTAGANVLTF.

This chain uses TRBV6-5 with TRBJ1-2, with 7 bases matching TRBD1. The V and J ends lost 4 bases and 4 bases, in that order; junction bases with no gene match: 3. Germline V gives CDR1 MNHEY, CDR2 SVGAGI. This CDR3 is built from 13 residues. CDR3 sequence: CASSSRGPYGYTF. The CDR3 DNA sequence: TGTGCCAGCAGTTCGAGGGGGCCCTATGGCTACACCTTC.

The chain joins TRBV5-1 to TRBJ1-4, with no clear D. The CDR3 has 15 amino acids. Germline V lookup: CDR1 SGHRS, CDR2 YFSETQ. V gave up 1 base and J gave up 0 bases, with 7 bases separating them. In DNA, the CDR3 is TGCGCCAGCAGCTTGCGCTGGGCAACTAATGAAAAACTGTTTTTT. Translated, it gives CASSLRWATNEKLFF.

V gene TRBV29-1 combines with J gene TRBJ1-1; D is possibly TRBD1 (5 bases). The CDR3 is 13 amino acids. V lost 4 bases and J 0 bases, leaving 9 bases between the germline ends. The germline CDR1 and CDR2 sequences are SQVTM and ANQGSEA. CDR3 DNA: TGCAGCGTTGCAGGGTCTCTGAACACTGAAGCTTTCTTT. It yields the protein CSVAGSLNTEAFF.

A few counts support this clone. This sequence joins TRBV10-3 and TRBJ1-1; the D gene is possibly TRBD1 (6 bases). Per germline, CDR1 ENHRY and CDR2 SYGVKD. The V end was cut by 5 bases, the J end by 1 base, with 14 bases between. CDR3 length: 15 residues. For the CDR3, the DNA is TGTGCCATCAGTCACAGGGCGTTGGAGAACACTGAAGCTTTCTTT. Encoded protein: CAISHRALENTEAFF.

The chain recombines TRBV6-5 with TRBJ1-2, with a possible D match to TRBD1 (6 bases). Trimming took 6 bases from V and 3 from J, leaving 11 bases between them. Germline lookup yields CDR1 MNHEY and CDR2 SVGAGI. This CDR3 has 13 amino acids. The DNA of the CDR3 is TGTGCCAGCAGCCCCAGGGGTTACTATGGCTACACCTTC. As protein: CASSPRGYYGYTF.

This clone was observed a few times. CDR3 region: CASSKFQRDYSYNEQFF. CDR3 DNA sequence: TGTGCCAGCTCTAAATTCCAGCGGGATTATTCCTACAATGAGCAGTTCTTC. This chain joins TRBV18 and TRBJ2-1; 7 bases map to TRBD2. This CDR3 is 17 amino acids long. Trimming took 6 bases from V and 1 from J; bases not matched to a gene: 12. Germline CDR1 and CDR2: KGHSH and LQKENI.

The V gene is TRBV6-5, the J gene TRBJ2-1, with a weak D call TRBD2 (5 bases). The CDR3 is 13 amino acids. Germline V gene lookup returns CDR1 MNHEY and CDR2 SVGAGI. Trimming cost V 6 bases and J 5 bases, with 11 bases left between them. For the CDR3, the DNA is TGTGCCAGCAGAGAGGGAAAGGACAATGAGCAGTTCTTC. The encoded protein is CASREGKDNEQFF.

This clone was seen more than once but under ten times. CDR3 region: CASSVGAVANYGYTF. CDR3 DNA: TGTGCCAGCAGCGTAGGGGCAGTAGCTAACTATGGCTACACCTTC. The genes are TRBV9 and TRBJ1-2; D is unresolved. Per germline, CDR1 SGDLS and CDR2 YYNGEE. V lost 0 bases, J lost 0 bases, and 9 bases lay in between. CDR3 length: 15 residues.